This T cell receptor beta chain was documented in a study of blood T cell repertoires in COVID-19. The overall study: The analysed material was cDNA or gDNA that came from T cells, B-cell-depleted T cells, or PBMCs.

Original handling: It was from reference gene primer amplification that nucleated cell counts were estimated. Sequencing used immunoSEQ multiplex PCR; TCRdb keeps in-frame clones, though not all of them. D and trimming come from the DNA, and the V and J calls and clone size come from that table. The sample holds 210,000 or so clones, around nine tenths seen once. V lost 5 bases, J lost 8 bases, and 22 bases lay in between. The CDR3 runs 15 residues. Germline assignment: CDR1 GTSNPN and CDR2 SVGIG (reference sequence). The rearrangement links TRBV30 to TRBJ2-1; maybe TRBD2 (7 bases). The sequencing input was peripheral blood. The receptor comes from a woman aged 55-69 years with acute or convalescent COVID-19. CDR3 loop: CAWRLPGGPKDEQFF. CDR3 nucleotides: TGTGCCTGGCGGCTTCCGGGGGGCCCTAAGGATGAGCAGTTCTTC.